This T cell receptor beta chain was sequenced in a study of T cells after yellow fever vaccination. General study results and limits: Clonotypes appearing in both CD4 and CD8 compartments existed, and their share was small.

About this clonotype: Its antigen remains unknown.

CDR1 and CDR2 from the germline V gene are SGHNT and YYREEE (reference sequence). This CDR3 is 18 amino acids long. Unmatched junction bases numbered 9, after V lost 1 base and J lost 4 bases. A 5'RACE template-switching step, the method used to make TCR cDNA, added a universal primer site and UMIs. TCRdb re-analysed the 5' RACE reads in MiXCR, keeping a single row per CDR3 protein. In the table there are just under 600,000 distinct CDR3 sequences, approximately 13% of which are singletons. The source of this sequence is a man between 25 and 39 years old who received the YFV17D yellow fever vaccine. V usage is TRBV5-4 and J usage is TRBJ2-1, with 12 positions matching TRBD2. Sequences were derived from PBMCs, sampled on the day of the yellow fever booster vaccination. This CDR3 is CASSLFPLTSGGYNEQFF. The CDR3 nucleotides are TGTGCCAGCAGCTTGTTTCCCCTAACTAGCGGGGGGTACAATGAGCAGTTCTTC. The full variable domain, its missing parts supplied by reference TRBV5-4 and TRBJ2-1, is ETGVTQSPTHLIKTRGQQVTLRCSSQSGHNTVSWYQQALGQGPQFIFQYYREEENGRGNFPPRFSGLQFPNYSSELNVNALELDDSALYLCASSLFPLTSGGYNEQFFGPGTRLTVL.